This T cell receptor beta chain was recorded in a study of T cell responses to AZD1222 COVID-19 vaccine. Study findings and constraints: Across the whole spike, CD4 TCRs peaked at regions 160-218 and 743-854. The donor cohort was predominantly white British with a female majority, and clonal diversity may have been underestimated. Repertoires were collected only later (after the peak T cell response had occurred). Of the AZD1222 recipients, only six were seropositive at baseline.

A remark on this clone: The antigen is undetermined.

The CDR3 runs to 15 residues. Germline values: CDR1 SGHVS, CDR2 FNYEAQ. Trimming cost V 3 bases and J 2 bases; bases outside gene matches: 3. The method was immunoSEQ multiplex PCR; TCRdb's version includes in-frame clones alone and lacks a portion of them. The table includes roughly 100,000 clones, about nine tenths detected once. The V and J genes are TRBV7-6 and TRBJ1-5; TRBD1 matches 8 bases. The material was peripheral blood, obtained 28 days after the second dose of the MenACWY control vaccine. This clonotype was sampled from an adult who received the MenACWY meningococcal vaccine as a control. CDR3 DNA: TGTGCCAGCAGCTTGGGACAGGCAGGCAATCAGCCCCAGCATTTT. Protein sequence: CASSLGQAGNQPQHF.